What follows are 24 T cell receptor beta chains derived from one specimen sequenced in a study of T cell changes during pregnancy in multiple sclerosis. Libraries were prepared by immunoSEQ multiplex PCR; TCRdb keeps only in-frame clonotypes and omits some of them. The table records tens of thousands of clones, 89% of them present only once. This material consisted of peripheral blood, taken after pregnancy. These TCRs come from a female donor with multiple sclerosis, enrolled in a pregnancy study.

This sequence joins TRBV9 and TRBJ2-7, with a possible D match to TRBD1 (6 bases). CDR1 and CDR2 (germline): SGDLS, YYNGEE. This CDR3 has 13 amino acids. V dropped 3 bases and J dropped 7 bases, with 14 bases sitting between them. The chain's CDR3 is CASSATGFGEQYF. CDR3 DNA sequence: TGTGCCAGCAGCGCGACAGGATTCGGGGAGCAGTACTTC.

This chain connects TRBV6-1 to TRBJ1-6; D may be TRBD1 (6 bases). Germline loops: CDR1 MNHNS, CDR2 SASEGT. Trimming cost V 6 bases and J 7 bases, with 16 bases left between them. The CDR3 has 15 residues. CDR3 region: CASSQRGGWNSPLHF. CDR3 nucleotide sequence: TGTGCCAGCAGCCAAAGGGGGGGCTGGAATTCACCCCTCCACTTT.

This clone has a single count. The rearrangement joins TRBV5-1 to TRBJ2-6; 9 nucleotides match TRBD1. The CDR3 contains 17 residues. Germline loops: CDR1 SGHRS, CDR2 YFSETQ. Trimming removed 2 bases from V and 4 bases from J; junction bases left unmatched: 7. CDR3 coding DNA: TGCGCCAGCAGCTTCCGGGACAGGGTGTGGGGGGCCAACGTCCTGACTTTC. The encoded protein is CASSFRDRVWGANVLTF.

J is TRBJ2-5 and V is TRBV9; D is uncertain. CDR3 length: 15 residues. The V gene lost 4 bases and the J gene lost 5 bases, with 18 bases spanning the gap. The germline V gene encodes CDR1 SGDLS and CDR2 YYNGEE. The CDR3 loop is CASSRPGASQETQYF. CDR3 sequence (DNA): TGTGCCAGCAGCCGACCCGGAGCCTCCCAGGAGACCCAGTACTTC.

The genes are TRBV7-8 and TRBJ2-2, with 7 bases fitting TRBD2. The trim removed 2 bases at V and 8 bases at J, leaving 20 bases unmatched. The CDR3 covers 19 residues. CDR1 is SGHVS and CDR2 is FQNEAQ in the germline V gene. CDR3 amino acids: CASSLIPSWRGGKDGELFF. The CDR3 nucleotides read TGTGCCAGCAGCTTAATCCCATCCTGGCGCGGGGGTAAGGATGGGGAGCTGTTTTTT.

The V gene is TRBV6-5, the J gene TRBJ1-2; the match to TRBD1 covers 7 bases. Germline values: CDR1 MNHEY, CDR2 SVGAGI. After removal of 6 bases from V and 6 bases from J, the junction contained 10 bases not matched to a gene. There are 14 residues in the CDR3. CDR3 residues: CASSRRQGLDGYTF. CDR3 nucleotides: TGTGCCAGCAGCCGGCGACAGGGTCTGGATGGCTACACCTTC.

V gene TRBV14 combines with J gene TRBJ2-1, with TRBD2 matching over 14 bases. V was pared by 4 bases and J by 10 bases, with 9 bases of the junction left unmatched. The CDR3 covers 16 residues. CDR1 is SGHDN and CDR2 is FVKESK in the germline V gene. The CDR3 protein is CASSPGTSGGPTEQFF. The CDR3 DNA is TGTGCCAGCAGCCCAGGGACTAGCGGGGGCCCTACCGAGCAGTTCTTC.

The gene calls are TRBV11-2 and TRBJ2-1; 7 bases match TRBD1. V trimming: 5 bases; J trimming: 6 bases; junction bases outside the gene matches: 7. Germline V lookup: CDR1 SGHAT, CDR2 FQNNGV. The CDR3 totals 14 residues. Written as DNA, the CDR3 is TGTGCCAGCAGCCGGACAGGACTGGGCAATGAGCAGTTCTTC. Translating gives CASSRTGLGNEQFF.

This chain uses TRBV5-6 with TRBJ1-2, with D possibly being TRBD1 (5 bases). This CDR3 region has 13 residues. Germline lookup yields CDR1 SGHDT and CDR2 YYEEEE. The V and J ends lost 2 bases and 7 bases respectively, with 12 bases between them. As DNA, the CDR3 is TGTGCCAGCAGCTTCCCCGGGACTCTTGGCTACACCTTC. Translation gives CASSFPGTLGYTF.

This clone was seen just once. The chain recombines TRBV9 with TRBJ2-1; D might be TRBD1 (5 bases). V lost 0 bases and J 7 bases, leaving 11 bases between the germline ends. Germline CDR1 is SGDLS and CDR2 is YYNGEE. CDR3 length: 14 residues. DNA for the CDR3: TGTGCCAGCAGCGTAGTGCAGGGTCTTAATGAGCAGTTCTTC. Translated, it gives CASSVVQGLNEQFF.

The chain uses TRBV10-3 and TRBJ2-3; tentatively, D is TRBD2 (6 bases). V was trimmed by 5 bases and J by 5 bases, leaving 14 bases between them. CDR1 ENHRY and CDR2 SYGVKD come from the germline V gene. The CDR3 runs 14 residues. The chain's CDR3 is CAISNRLGGDTQYF. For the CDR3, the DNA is TGTGCCATCAGTAACAGGTTGGGAGGAGATACGCAGTATTTT.

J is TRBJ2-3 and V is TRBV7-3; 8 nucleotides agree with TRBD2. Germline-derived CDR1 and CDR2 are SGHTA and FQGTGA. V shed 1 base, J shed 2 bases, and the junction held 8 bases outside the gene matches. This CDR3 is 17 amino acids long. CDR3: CASSLISSGGLTDTQYF. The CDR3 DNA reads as TGTGCCAGCAGCTTAATATCCAGCGGGGGCCTCACAGATACGCAGTATTTT.

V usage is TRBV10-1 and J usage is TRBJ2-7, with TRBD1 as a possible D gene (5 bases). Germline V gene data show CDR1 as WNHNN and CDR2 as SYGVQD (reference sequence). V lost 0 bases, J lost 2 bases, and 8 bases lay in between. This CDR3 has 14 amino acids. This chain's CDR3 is CASSESGQPYEQYF. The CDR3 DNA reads TGCGCCAGCAGTGAGTCGGGGCAGCCCTACGAGCAGTACTTC.

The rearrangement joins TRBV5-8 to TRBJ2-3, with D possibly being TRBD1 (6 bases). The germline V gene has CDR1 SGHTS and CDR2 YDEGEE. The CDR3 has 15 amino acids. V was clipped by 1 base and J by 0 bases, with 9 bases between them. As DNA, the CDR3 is TGTGCCAGCAGCTTGCAGGGGTCCAGCACAGATACGCAGTATTTT. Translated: CASSLQGSSTDTQYF.

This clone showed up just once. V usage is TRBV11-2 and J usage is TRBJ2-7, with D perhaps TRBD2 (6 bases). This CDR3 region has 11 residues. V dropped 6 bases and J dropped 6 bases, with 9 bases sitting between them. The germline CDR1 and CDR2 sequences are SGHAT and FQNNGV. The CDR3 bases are TGTGCCAGCAGACTAGCCTCCGAGCAGTACTTC. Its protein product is CASRLASEQYF.

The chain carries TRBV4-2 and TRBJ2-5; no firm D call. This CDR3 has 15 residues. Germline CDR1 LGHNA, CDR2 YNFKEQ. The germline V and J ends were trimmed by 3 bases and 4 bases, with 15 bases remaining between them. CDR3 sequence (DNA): TGTGCCAGCAGCCAGGCCGTCAGGCTTGCAGAGACCCAGTACTTC. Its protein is CASSQAVRLAETQYF.

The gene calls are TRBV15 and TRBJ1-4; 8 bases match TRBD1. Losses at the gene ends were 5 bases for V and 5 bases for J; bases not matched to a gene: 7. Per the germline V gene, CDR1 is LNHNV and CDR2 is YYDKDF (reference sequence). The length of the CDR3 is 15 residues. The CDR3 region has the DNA TGTGCCACCAGCCCCCCCCGGACAGGGAATGAAAAACTGTTTTTT. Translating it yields CATSPPRTGNEKLFF. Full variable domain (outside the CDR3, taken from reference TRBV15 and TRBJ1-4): DAMVIQNPRYQVTQFGKPVTLSCSQTLNHNVMYWYQQKSSQAPKLLFHYYDKDFNNEADTPDNFQSRRPNTSFCFLDIRSPGLGDTAMYLCATSPPRTGNEKLFFGSGTQLSVL.

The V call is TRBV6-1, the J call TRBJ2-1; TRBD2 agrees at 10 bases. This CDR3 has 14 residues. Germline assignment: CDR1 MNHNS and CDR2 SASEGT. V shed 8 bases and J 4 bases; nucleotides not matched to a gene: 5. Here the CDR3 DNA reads TGTGCCAGCCTAGCGGGGGTGTTATACAATGAGCAGTTCTTC. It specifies CASLAGVLYNEQFF.

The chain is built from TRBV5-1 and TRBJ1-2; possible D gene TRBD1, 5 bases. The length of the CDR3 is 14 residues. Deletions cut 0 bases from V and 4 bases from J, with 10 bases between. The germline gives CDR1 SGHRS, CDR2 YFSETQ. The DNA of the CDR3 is TGCGCCAGCAGCTTGGGACAGCACCCCTATGGCTACACCTTC. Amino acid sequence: CASSLGQHPYGYTF.

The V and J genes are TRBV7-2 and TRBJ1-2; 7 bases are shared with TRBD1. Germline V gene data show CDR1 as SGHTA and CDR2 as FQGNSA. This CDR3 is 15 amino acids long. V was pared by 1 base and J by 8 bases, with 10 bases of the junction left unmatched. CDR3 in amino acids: CASSLVGQNLLGYTF. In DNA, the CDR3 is TGTGCCAGCAGCTTAGTGGGACAGAACCTCTTGGGCTACACCTTC.

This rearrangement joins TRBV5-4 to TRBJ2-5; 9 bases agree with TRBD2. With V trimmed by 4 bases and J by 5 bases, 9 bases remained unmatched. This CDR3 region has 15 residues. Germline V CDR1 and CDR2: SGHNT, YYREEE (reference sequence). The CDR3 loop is CASSPSGGSGETQYF. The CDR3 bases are TGTGCCAGCAGCCCGAGCGGGGGGTCGGGGGAGACCCAGTACTTC. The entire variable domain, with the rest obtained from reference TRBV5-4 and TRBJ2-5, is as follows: ETGVTQSPTHLIKTRGQQVTLRCSSQSGHNTVSWYQQALGQGPQFIFQYYREEENGRGNFPPRFSGLQFPNYSSELNVNALELDDSALYLCASSPSGGSGETQYFGPGTRLLVL.

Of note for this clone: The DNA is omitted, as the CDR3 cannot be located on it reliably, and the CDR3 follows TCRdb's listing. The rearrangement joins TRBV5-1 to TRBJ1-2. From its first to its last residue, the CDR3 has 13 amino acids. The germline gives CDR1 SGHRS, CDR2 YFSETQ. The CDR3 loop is CASSFGPGRGYTF.

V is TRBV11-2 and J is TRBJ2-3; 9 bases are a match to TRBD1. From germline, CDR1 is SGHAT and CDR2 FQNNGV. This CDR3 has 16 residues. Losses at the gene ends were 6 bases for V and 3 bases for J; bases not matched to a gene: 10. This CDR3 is CASRALQGAWTDTQYF. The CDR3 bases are TGTGCCAGCAGGGCCCTACAGGGGGCTTGGACAGATACGCAGTATTTT. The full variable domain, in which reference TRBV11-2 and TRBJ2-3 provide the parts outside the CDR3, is EAGVAQSPRYKIIEKRQSVAFWCNPISGHATLYWYQQILGQGPKLLIQFQNNGVVDDSQLPKDRFSAERLKGVDSTLKIQPAKLEDSAVYLCASRALQGAWTDTQYFGPGTRLTVL.

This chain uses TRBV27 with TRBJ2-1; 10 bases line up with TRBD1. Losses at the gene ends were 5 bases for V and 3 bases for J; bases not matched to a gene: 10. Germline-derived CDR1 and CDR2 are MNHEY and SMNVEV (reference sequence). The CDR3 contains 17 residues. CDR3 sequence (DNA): TGTGCCAGCAGTCGGTTTTCCGGGACAGGGGTCTACAATGAGCAGTTCTTC. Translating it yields CASSRFSGTGVYNEQFF.